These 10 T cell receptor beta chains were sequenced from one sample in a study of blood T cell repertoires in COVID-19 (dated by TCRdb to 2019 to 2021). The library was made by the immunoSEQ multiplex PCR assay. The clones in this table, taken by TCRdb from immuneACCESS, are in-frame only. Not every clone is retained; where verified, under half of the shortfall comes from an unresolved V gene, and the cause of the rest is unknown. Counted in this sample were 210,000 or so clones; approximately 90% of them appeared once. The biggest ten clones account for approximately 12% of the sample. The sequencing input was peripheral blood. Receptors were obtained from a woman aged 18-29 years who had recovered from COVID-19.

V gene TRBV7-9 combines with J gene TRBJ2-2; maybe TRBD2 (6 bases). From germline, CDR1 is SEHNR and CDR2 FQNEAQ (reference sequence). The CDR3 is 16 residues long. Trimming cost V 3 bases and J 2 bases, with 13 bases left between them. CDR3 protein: CASSFTGRSNTGELFF. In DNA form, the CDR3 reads TGTGCCAGCAGCTTCACCGGGAGATCCAACACCGGGGAGCTGTTTTTT.

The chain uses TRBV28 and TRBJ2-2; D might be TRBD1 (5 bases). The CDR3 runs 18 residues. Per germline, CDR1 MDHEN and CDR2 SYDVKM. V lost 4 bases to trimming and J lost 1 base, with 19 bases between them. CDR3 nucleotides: TGTGCCAGCAGTTCCATCAGGGTCTCAGGGCGGAACACCGGGGAGCTGTTTTTT. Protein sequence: CASSSIRVSGRNTGELFF.

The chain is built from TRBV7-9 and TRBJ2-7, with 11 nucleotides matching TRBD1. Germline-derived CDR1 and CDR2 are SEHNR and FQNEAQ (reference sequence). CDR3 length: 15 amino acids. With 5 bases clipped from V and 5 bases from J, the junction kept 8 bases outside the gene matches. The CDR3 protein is CASSPTGTGGNEQYF. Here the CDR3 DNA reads TGTGCCAGCAGCCCTACCGGGACAGGGGGGAACGAGCAGTACTTC.

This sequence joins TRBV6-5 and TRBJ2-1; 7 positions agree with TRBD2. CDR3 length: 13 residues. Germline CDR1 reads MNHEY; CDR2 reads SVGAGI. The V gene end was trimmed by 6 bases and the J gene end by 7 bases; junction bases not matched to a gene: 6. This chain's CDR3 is CASSDYSGNEQFF. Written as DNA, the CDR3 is TGTGCCAGCAGCGATTATAGCGGGAATGAGCAGTTCTTC.

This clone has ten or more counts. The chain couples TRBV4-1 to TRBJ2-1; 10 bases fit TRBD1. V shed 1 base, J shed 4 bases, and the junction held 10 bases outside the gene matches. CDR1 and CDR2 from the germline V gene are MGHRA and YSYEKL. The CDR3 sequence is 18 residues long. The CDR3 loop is CASSQARQGAGNYNEQFF. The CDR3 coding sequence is TGCGCCAGCAGCCAAGCGCGACAGGGGGCGGGGAATTACAATGAGCAGTTCTTC.

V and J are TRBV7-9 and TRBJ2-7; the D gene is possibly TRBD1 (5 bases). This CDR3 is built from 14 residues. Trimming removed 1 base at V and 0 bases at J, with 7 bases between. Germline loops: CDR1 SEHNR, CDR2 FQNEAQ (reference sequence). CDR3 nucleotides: TGTGCCAGCAGCTTAGAGGGGATCTCCTACGAGCAGTACTTC. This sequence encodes CASSLEGISYEQYF.

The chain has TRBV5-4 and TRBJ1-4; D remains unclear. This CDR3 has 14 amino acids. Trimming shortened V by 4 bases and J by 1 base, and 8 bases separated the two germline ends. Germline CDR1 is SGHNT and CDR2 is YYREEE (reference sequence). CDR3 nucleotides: TGTGCCAGCAGCGCATCAGTAACTAATGAAAAACTGTTTTTT. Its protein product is CASSASVTNEKLFF. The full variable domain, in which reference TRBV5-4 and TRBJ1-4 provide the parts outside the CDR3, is ETGVTQSPTHLIKTRGQQVTLRCSSQSGHNTVSWYQQALGQGPQFIFQYYREEENGRGNFPPRFSGLQFPNYSSELNVNALELDDSALYLCASSASVTNEKLFFGSGTQLSVL.

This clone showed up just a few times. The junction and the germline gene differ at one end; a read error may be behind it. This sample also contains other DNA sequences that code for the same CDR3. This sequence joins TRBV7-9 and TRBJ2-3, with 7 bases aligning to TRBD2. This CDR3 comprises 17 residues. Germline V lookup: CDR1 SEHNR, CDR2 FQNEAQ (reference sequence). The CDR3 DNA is TGCGCCAGCAGCGTGGGGGGGGGTAGAGGTAACACAGATACGCAGTATTTT. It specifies CASSVGGGRGNTDTQYF. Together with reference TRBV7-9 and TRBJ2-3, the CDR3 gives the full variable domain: DTGVSQNPRHKITKRGQNVTFRCDPISEHNRLYWYRQTLGQGPEFLTYFQNEAQLEKSRLLSDRFSAERPKGSFSTLEIQRTEQGDSAMYLCASSVGGGRGNTDTQYFGPGTRLTVL.

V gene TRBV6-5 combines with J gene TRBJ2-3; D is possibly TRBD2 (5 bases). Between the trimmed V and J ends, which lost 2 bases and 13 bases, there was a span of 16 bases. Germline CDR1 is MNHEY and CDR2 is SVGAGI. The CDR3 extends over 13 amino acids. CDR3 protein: CASSYERRTREYF. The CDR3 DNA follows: TGTGCCAGCAGTTACGAACGTCGCACTAGGGAGTATTTT.

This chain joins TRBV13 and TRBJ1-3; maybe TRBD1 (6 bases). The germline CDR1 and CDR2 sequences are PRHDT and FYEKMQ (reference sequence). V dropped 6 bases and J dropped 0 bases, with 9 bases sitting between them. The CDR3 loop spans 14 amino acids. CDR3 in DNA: TGTGCCAGCAGTCAGGGGAACTCTGGAAACACCATATATTTT. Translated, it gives CASSQGNSGNTIYF.